The text below deals with one T cell receptor beta chain. Its matching antigen is unknown. This sample stems from a study of early stage breast cancer tumors. Study-wide results and caveats: Tumor and normal breast were distinguished via blood comparison in most of the 16 patients. Tumors had roughly 2.5-fold higher T cell density and higher clonality than adjacent normal breast tissue.

The repertoire was sequenced with immunoSEQ multiplex PCR; TCRdb's copy has only in-frame clones and lacks some. The sample has tens of thousands of clones, 70% to 75% seen once. The CDR3 totals 18 residues. The germline gives CDR1 LGHNA, CDR2 YSLEER. Unmatched junction bases numbered 19, after V lost 0 bases and J lost 12 bases. The source material was blood. The sequence came from a person aged 40 to 49 with breast cancer. This sequence joins TRBV4-3 and TRBJ2-1, with 8 bases matching TRBD2. The CDR3 sequence is CASSQESFWAGPGGVQFF. DNA of the CDR3: TGCGCCAGCAGCCAAGAAAGTTTTTGGGCGGGTCCGGGAGGGGTGCAGTTCTTC.